This T cell receptor (beta chain) was sequenced for a study of cytomegalovirus exposure and HLA in healthy donors (dated by TCRdb to 2015 to 2018). Regarding the research as a whole: In an earlier analysis of roughly 590 of the donors, under 300 Gb of sequence data and 117 million unique TCR beta sequences from 180 million or so T cells were reported. Genome-wide SNP genotypes for about 65% of the 666 donors were used in a later genetic analysis, which treated that subset as a discovery cohort. The T cell repertoires of 670 or so subjects were profiled by immunosequencing and related to cytomegalovirus serostatus. The study combined high-throughput TCR immunosequencing, statistical association of individual TCRs with disease status, and machine learning to predict cytomegalovirus infection status. On average, around 200,000 unique TCR beta nucleotide sequences were sequenced per donor among 398 genotyped donors of the cohort, with 15% to 20% of those sequences being non-productive. The number of donors typed differed by locus, with roughly 620-630 for A, B, C, DRB1 and DQB1, more than 500 for DQA1, 600 to 610 for DPA1, and 400 to 490 for DPB1. In addition to the first cohort of 666 subjects, a separate validation cohort of approximately 120 different subjects was used. In a later analysis, previously published TCR beta repertoires from roughly 710 donors were re-analyzed and high-resolution HLA genotyping was added so that TCR occurrence patterns could be studied. HLA typing included class I and class II loci at four-digit resolution. The study aimed to test whether cataloging public T cell receptors could reveal signatures of past pathogen exposure. An earlier analysis of some 500 of the donors used high-throughput TCR beta sequencing to judge whether each TCR beta V gene segment behaved as functional or pseudogenic. The later analysis used no new phenotypic data to find candidate immune exposures, relying instead on TCR beta sequences and their occurrence across donors. Every repertoire in the discovery cohort had been generated on one and the same sequencing platform. Donor age, sex, ethnicity and CMV serostatus were compiled alongside the repertoire data. Four to six DR-DQ haplotypes were handled as single units for association and clustering, since linkage in the cohort was strong. Of the roughly 400 genotyped donors, less than 90% were placed in the genetic ancestry cluster associated with self-reported Caucasian donors. Roughly 310 gigabases of sequencing data and tens of millions of unique TCR sequences were included in an early release covering roughly 600 HLA-typed donors.

The germline V gene provides CDR1 SNHLY and CDR2 FYNNEI. The CDR3, cysteine through phenylalanine, is 16 amino acids long. Here the CDR3 DNA is all that survives: 48 bases in frame from base 1. Remarks on this clone: The antigen this receptor binds is unknown. An end of the junction does not agree with germline; a read error may underlie this.

The cohort consisted of approximately 690 healthy bone marrow donors. At the time of sampling, all cohort members were nominally healthy, though unrecorded immune exposures were likely present. The donor tested CMV seronegative and was one of the 352 seronegative cohort members. Each donor provided a peripheral blood sample, and peripheral blood mononuclear cells were used for TCR beta sequencing. The Qiagen DNeasy Blood Extraction Kit was used to extract genomic DNA from the blood cell samples. Receptors were amplified or captured by the immunoSEQ multiplex PCR assay. The multiplex PCR relied on a mix of 60 forward primers for TCR Vbeta segments and 13 reverse primers for TCR Jbeta segments. A multiplex PCR assay on genomic DNA amplified the CDR3 region of rearranged TCR beta genes. Amplified TCR beta libraries were sequenced as 87-base-pair reads on the Illumina HiSeq System. Per the authors' processing: In a later analysis, some 80 million unique TCR beta chains were counted across the 666 repertoires, and some 10 million of these chains were shared by at least two donors. Raw reads were error-corrected and collapsed into unique sequences with a nearest-neighbor algorithm that merged closely related sequences to remove PCR and sequencing errors. Alignment of CDR3 sequences to IMGT reference sequences was used to assign V, D and J gene segments. For a sequence to be retained, a match of at least six nucleotides was required to both a V gene segment and a J gene segment. Rearrangements were called productive when the CDR3 lacked stop codons and stayed in frame with V and J; all others were non-productive. CDR3 was defined according to IMGT convention as the region running from the second conserved V-encoded cysteine to the conserved J-encoded phenylalanine. The earlier analysis of more than 450 of the donors excluded sequences that lacked an unambiguous match to a single V gene segment. In an earlier analysis of approximately 560 of the donors, a V segment was called functional when productive rearrangements were above 56.7%, and segregating when the standard deviation between donors exceeded 5%. A statistical classification framework was built for diagnosing cytomegalovirus status from the catalog of TCR beta chain sequences. A later analysis assigned V and J genes by comparing TCR nucleotide sequences with IMGT/GENE-DB human TR gene sequences. A later analysis assigned CDR3 sequences and most-parsimonious VDJ recombination scenarios with the TCRdist pipeline. In a later analysis, every TCR beta chain was defined by the combination of its CDR3 amino acid sequence and its V-gene family, and reads without a unique V-gene family were dropped. As a way to deal with suspected cross-contamination and a sequencing artifact, a later analysis dropped under 600 nucleotide sequences that were highly shared and had low generation probability. In a later analysis, a clonal expansion index was calculated for each public chain from normalized within-repertoire ranks of inferred template counts. Generation probabilities in a later analysis came from a VDJ recombination model fitted to out-of-frame rearrangements, and those results were checked against IGoR. In a later analysis, hypergeometric tests were used to score TCR-TCR, TCR-HLA and TCR-CMV co-occurrence, with a repertoire-size bias correction applied to TCR pairs. False discovery rates were estimated in a later analysis by permuting HLA or CMV assignments 20 times. In a later analysis, co-occurring TCRs were grouped with DBSCAN, and TCRdist sequence similarity was added when clustering was performed within HLA-allele-positive subsets. For co-occurrence clustering, repertoires with fewer than 30,000 or more than 120,000 public chains were excluded, along with 5 or 6 repertoires with anomalous nucleotide sharing. TCRdb re-hosts the immuneACCESS table, in-frame sequences only. Its copies lack some clones; in the studies checked, an unresolved V gene accounts for under half of them, and the cause for the rest is not known. V, J and clone size reflect that table, while D and trimming were determined from the DNA. The sample table lists roughly 200,000 clones, 80% to 90% of them with a count of one. Jointly, the top ten make up 2.9% of the sample.

Summary of the overall study and its limitations: A later analysis associated 15,000 to 20,000 TCR beta sequences with specific HLA alleles at a false discovery rate of 0.05. A further reported finding was that TCR beta sequences accurately predicted the HLA-A and HLA-B alleles for most subjects in the first cohort. While some public TCRs were present in many individuals, most TCR sequences turned up only very rarely across donors. A later genetic analysis associated a missense DCLRE1C variant with V-gene and J-gene trimming of TCR beta chains, and an independent cohort replicated the association. A group of highly shared sequence variants was considered likely to be a technical artifact of the sequencing pipeline. A later analysis reported that several top co-occurrence clusters appeared linked to parvovirus B19, influenza, CMV and Epstein-Barr virus. Immune exposure information for the cohort was limited to CMV serostatus. Roughly 15 rarely observed V segments, including chromosome 9 orphons, were excluded from the earlier analysis of about 610 of the donors because counts were too low. The study gave a list of some 150 TCR beta chains associated with cytomegalovirus. Because HLA typing was missing for some donors at each locus, association tests included only the typed subset. A few of the identified cytomegalovirus-associated TCR beta chains were confirmed in vitro to be specific for cytomegalovirus antigens. In a later analysis, HLA-associated TCR beta chains showed more clonal expansion and lower generation probabilities than non-associated chains that were equally common. A later analysis found that most CMV-associated TCR beta chains appeared HLA-restricted, with HLA associations seemingly driven largely by CMV exposure. Roughly uniform sequencing depth across donors was assumed in presence/absence analyses, although this assumption may not hold. In an earlier analysis of 587 of the donors, most TCR beta V segments appeared in productive rearrangements about 90% or about 30% of the time, broadly matching IMGT annotations. Only TCR beta chains were sequenced in this cohort, and the absence of alpha or paired-chain data limited detectable features. The authors suggested that the approach could potentially be extended to other disease states and immunological phenotypes. Cytomegalovirus status was reported to be diagnosed by the classifier with high specificity and sensitivity in both the original and validation cohorts. A later analysis found that TCR association rates varied across HLA loci, with DRB1 alleles showing the most associated TCRs and HLA-C alleles the fewest. Some IMGT-functional V segments, including TRBV6-2 and TRBV6-3, could not be distinguished by the 87-base-pair reads and were therefore excluded. Correlated functional status among segregating V segments might be attributable to linkage disequilibrium, but an unknown experimental factor could not be ruled out. In a later genetic analysis, fewer N-insertions in productive TCRs were reported among donors in an Asian-associated ancestry cluster than the approximately 630-donor mean. When HLA alleles, especially DR and DQ, strongly co-occurred, attributing TCR associations to individual alleles was difficult.

Sequenced sample: PBMCs. The source of this sequence is a young man in good health and CMV-seronegative. The receptor chain draws on TRBV2 and TRBJ2-1, with 10 junctional bases fitting TRBD2. At the DNA level, the sequence is TGTGCCAGCAGGGAAGATAGCGGGGGGACGGCGAATGAGCAGTTCTTC. The resulting protein is CASREDSGGTANEQFF.